This TCR beta chain stems from a study of regulatory T cells in long-lasting Graves disease (dated by TCRdb to the early 2020s). With regard to the full study: Persistent Graves' disease was defined as antithyroid drug treatment for over 5 years with persistently positive TSH receptor autoantibodies. Persistent Graves' disease patients were compared with newly diagnosed Graves' disease patients by peripheral blood TCR sequencing and RNA sequencing. The study was conducted in China and was registered as a clinical trial. A total of roughly 35 samples underwent TCR sequencing: about 13 from persistent and about 20 from newly diagnosed Graves' disease patients. On average, persistent Graves' disease patients in the clinical cohort had been on antithyroid drugs for approximately 10 years.

The time point tag for this specimen amounts to: persistent/refractory GD, antithyroid drugs over 5 years with positive TRAb. For both TCR sequencing and RNA sequencing, RNA was extracted from PBMCs using TRIzol. The diagnosis of Graves' disease followed American Thyroid Association guidelines. Patients were recruited from an endocrinology department in Xi'an, China. Each patient gave roughly 10 milliliters of peripheral blood, collected in an EDTA anticoagulant tube. Ficoll Paque Plus density gradient separation was used to isolate PBMCs, and no further T cell sorting was done. An Agilent 2100 Bioanalyzer and agarose gel were used to assess RNA quality, and a NanoDrop 2000 was used to measure RNA concentration. In the germline V gene (reference sequence), CDR1 corresponds to LNHDA and CDR2 to SQIVND. The CDR3, from cysteine to phenylalanine, totals 14 residues. The CDR3 DNA has 42 bases and is translated from base 1. V gives up 3 bases and J gives up 2 bases, and the segment between their germline ends measures 8 bases.

The study at large found these results: A larger number of public clonotypes was shared among persistent patients (around 3,000) than among newly diagnosed patients (roughly 1,000). Persistent Graves' disease patients showed lower TCR Shannon entropy and fewer highly expanded clones than newly diagnosed patients, suggesting clonal expansion. Sequencing and analysis were limited to the TCR beta chain. Peripheral blood alone was examined, since thyroid tissue, which constituted the primary lesion, could not be accessed. The authors noted that the small sample size was a limitation that may lower accuracy. Preferential use of TRBV28, TRBJ1-2 and TRBJ2-5 was observed in persistent disease, whereas TRBV20-1 and TRBJ2-1 were favored in newly diagnosed disease.

The protocol used for the library was multiplex PCR. TCRdb records Illumina HiSeq 4000 as the sequencer. CDR3 regions were amplified by Arm-PCR with iRepertoire HTBI primers to construct TCR beta libraries. Before sequencing, the PCR products underwent gel purification. The published analysis was carried out like this. A total of under 80 TRBV and some 15 TRBJ segments were identified across samples and were used for gene usage analysis of CDR3 amino acid clonotypes. COPE and FqMerger were used to merge the filtered high-quality paired reads into contigs. BLAST was used to align contigs to IMGT TRBV, TRBD and TRBJ reference genes, with CDR3 defined following IMGT. Any clonotype with a frequency above 0.1% was counted as a highly expanded clone. Repertoire diversity was measured by Shannon entropy, and V-J evenness by the Gini coefficient. A clonotype found in more than one individual was treated as public. TCRdb reanalyzed the raw reads on its own, using fastp at Q25 for trimming and MiXCR for clone calling, and kept in-frame beta chains. Every entry covers one CDR3 protein and lists the most common genes and DNA from its rows. What appears here as the V and J calls and clone size reflects TCRdb's work, not the paper's. This sample lists about 310,000 distinct CDR3 sequences; 22% were detected once. The ten largest clones represent more than 50% of the sample.

This clonotype was counted a few times. The antigen this receptor binds is unknown. The sample holds no much larger clone one base away, and base qualities are not on file. The source of this sequence is a female donor with Graves disease. The source was peripheral blood mononuclear cells (PBMCs), collected when the disease was refractory, from a patient treated with antithyroid drugs. This chain joins TRBV19 to TRBJ1-5; no D segment can be confidently identified. The DNA is as follows: TGTGCCAGTAGTATCGGTGTCGGCAATCAGCCCCAGCATTTT. It is translated as CASSIGVGNQPQHF.